This TCR beta chain appears in the sequencing data of a study of blood T cell repertoires in COVID-19. Study summary: There were acute and convalescent COVID-19 samples, and they came from the United States, Italy and Spain.

Clones were read by immunoSEQ multiplex PCR, and TCRdb kept only the in-frame ones, dropping some. This repertoire shows 200,000 to 250,000 clones, 83% found once; its top ten account for around 3.3%. Participants spanned ages about 18 to 100 years and resided in fewer than 30 US areas. Per germline, CDR1 LNHDA and CDR2 SQIVND (reference sequence). V shed 1 base and J 3 bases; nucleotides not matched to a gene: 5. The CDR3 spans 15 residues. This TCR was sampled from a woman between 40 and 55 years old who had been exposed to COVID-19. Material: PBMCs or T cells enriched from blood (not recorded which). This sequence joins TRBV19 and TRBJ1-2; 7 bases fit TRBD1. The CDR3 bases are TGTGCCAGTAGTATAGTTCACGGGACAGACTATGGCTACACCTTC. Its protein product is CASSIVHGTDYGYTF.